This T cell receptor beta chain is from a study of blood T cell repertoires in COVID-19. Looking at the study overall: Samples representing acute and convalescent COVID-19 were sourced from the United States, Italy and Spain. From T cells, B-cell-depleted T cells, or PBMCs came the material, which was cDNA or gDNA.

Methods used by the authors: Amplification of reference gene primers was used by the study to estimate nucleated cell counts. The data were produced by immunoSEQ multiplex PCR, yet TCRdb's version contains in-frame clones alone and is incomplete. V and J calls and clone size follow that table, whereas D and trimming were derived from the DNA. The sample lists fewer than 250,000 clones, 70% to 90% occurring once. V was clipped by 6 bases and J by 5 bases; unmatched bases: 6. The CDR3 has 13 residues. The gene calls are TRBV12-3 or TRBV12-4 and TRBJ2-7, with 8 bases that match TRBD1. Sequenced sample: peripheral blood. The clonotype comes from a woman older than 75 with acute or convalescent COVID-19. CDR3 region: CASSWTGLDEQYF. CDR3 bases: TGTGCCAGCAGCTGGACAGGGCTAGACGAGCAGTACTTC.